The 22 T cell receptor beta chains below come from one sample, sequenced in a study of cytotoxic CD8 clonotypes in ibrutinib-treated CLL. Method: immunoSEQ multiplex PCR; TCRdb's copy keeps in-frame clones and lacks some. The data show some 200,000 clones, over 65% seen once. The source was PBMCs, collected after 12 months of ibrutinib treatment. All receptors come from a human donor with chronic lymphocytic leukemia.

This clone was counted only a few times. The genes are TRBV6-5 and TRBJ1-1; D remains unclear. The CDR3 contains 13 residues. Germline V lookup: CDR1 MNHEY, CDR2 SVGAGI. The V end was cut by 5 bases, the J end by 1 base, with 8 bases between. Written as DNA, the CDR3 is TGTGCCAGCAGTGGAACAAGGAACACTGAAGCTTTCTTT. It specifies CASSGTRNTEAFF.

This chain connects TRBV7-2 to TRBJ2-3; D gene unclear. CDR3 length equals 17 residues. Germline CDR1 and CDR2: SGHTA and FQGNSA. Trimming stripped 3 bases from V and 2 bases from J, with 18 bases between. CDR3 sequence reads: CASSFTRSARSTDTQYF. CDR3 nucleotides: TGTGCCAGCAGCTTCACTCGGTCGGCCAGATCCACAGATACGCAGTATTTT.

A single count supports this clone. The chain uses TRBV19 and TRBJ1-1; tentative D call: TRBD1 (5 bases). V was trimmed by 2 bases and J by 1 base, leaving 11 bases between them. The CDR3 spans 15 residues. CDR1 and CDR2 from the germline V gene are LNHDA and SQIVND (reference sequence). CDR3 DNA sequence: TGTGCCAGTAGTATACCGGGACGGTGGAACACTGAAGCTTTCTTT. This sequence encodes CASSIPGRWNTEAFF.

This chain connects TRBV2 to TRBJ1-1, with unresolved D. This CDR3 spans 13 amino acids. V was pared by 8 bases and J by 2 bases, with 12 bases between. Germline values: CDR1 SNHLY, CDR2 FYNNEI. CDR3 nucleotide sequence: TGTGCCAGCCTTAAGGGTGAAAACACTGAAGCTTTCTTT. It codes for CASLKGENTEAFF.

V gene TRBV7-8 combines with J gene TRBJ2-7; 12 positions match TRBD1. V was pared by 1 base and J by 6 bases, with 4 bases of the junction left unmatched. Per the germline V gene, CDR1 is SGHVS and CDR2 is FQNEAQ. This CDR3 is built from 15 residues. The CDR3 spells CASSLDGTGGAEQYF. CDR3 sequence (DNA): TGTGCCAGCAGCTTAGATGGGACAGGGGGCGCCGAGCAGTACTTC.

The V call is TRBV6-6, the J call TRBJ2-7; a weak D match, TRBD2 (7 bases). V was pared by 5 bases and J by 5 bases, with 16 bases between. Germline V gene data show CDR1 as MNHNY and CDR2 as SVGAGI (reference sequence). CDR3 length: 14 amino acids. In DNA form, the CDR3 reads TGTGCCAGCAGTGAGGCGCGGGGGCGGAACGAGCAGTACTTC. This translates into CASSEARGRNEQYF.

V usage is TRBV7-3 and J usage is TRBJ2-1; TRBD2 is a possible D gene (6 bases). Germline assignment: CDR1 SGHTA and CDR2 FQGTGA. The CDR3 has 15 amino acids. Trimming pared 4 bases from V and 10 bases from J, leaving 20 bases between. CDR3 in DNA: TGTGCCAGCAGCTCCGGGACTCCGAGGGGAGACGAGCAGTTCTTC. Translated: CASSSGTPRGDEQFF.

In this sample, this clone turned up a few times. CDR3 amino acids: CASSPQVGLSGYTF. DNA for the CDR3: TGTGCCAGCTCACCACAAGTCGGGTTGAGTGGCTACACCTTC. The genes are TRBV18 and TRBJ1-2, with D hard to call. The CDR3 consists of 14 residues. V was pared by 1 base and J by 7 bases, with 13 bases between. Per germline, CDR1 KGHSH and CDR2 LQKENI.

The chain links TRBV19 to TRBJ1-5; 7 bases match TRBD1. V lost 4 bases and J lost 3; bases outside the gene matches: 12. Germline V gene data show CDR1 as LNHDA and CDR2 as SQIVND (reference sequence). The CDR3 length is 17 residues. In DNA form, the CDR3 reads TGTGCCAGTAGTACCCGGACAGGCGGGAATATCAATCAGCCCCAGCATTTT. The encoded protein is CASSTRTGGNINQPQHF.

The genes are TRBV6-6 and TRBJ2-4; perhaps TRBD2 as D (6 bases). V was clipped by 4 bases and J by 7 bases, with 17 bases between them. The germline gives CDR1 MNHNY, CDR2 SVGAGI (reference sequence). The CDR3 contains 15 residues. CDR3 amino acids: CASSSRSSRGNIQYF. DNA for the CDR3: TGTGCCAGCAGTTCCCGAAGCAGCCGGGGGAACATTCAGTACTTC.

The chain combines TRBV25-1 with TRBJ1-3; D call uncertain. CDR1 and CDR2 from the germline V gene are MGHDK and SYGVNS. This CDR3 spans 15 amino acids. Trimming pared 1 base from V and 3 bases from J, leaving 10 bases between. CDR3 bases: TGTGCCAGCAGTGAATTGGGCGGAATTGGAAACACCATATATTTT. The encoded protein is CASSELGGIGNTIYF. The whole variable domain, filled in from reference TRBV25-1 and TRBJ1-3, reads EADIYQTPRYLVIGTGKKITLECSQTMGHDKMYWYQQDPGMELHLIHYSYGVNSTEKGDLSSESTVSRIRTEHFPLTLESARPSHTSQYLCASSELGGIGNTIYFGEGSWLTVV.

The chain employs TRBV18 and TRBJ1-1, with 10 positions matching TRBD1. This CDR3 spans 18 amino acids. Per the germline V gene, CDR1 is KGHSH and CDR2 is LQKENI. The V gene end was trimmed by 6 bases and the J gene end by 4 bases; junction bases not matched to a gene: 17. CDR3 protein: CASSTLGQGKLGVTEAFF. The CDR3 DNA reads as TGTGCCAGCTCGACCTTGGGACAGGGGAAATTGGGAGTCACTGAAGCTTTCTTT.

V usage is TRBV9 and J usage is TRBJ2-2; no firm D call. The V and J ends lost 4 bases and 2 bases respectively, with 6 bases between them. The CDR3 covers 13 residues. CDR1 and CDR2 from the germline V gene are SGDLS and YYNGEE. The CDR3 DNA follows: TGTGCCAGCAGCCCTACTAACACCGGGGAGCTGTTTTTT. It translates to CASSPTNTGELFF. Using reference TRBV9 and TRBJ2-2 for the parts outside the CDR3, the full variable domain is DSGVTQTPKHLITATGQRVTLRCSPRSGDLSVYWYQQSLDQGLQFLIQYYNGEERAKGNILERFSAQQFPDLHSELNLSSLELGDSALYFCASSPTNTGELFFGEGSRLTVL.

The chain joins TRBV7-2 to TRBJ2-7; 9 bases are a match to TRBD2. CDR1 and CDR2 (germline): SGHTA, FQGNSA. V was clipped by 2 bases and J by 5 bases; unmatched bases: 10. The CDR3 has 16 residues. The CDR3 coding sequence is TGTGCCAGCAGCTTACAGGCTAGCGGGGCTCGTAACGAGCAGTACTTC. Translated, it gives CASSLQASGARNEQYF.

The chain has TRBV5-1 and TRBJ2-3, with a tentative D call TRBD2 (5 bases). The V end was cut by 4 bases, the J end by 6 bases, with 15 bases between. Per germline, CDR1 SGHRS and CDR2 YFSETQ. This CDR3 is 14 amino acids long. In nucleotides, the CDR3 is TGCGCCAGCAGCCCTGCGGGTCGGTCCGATACGCAGTATTTT. Protein sequence: CASSPAGRSDTQYF.

The CDR3 DNA sequence: TGTGCCATCAGTGAGCCCGGGACAGGGGGCCTTGCCAAAAACATTCAGTACTTC. It yields the protein CAISEPGTGGLAKNIQYF. The gene calls are TRBV10-3 and TRBJ2-4, with 12 bases that match TRBD1. Unmatched junction bases numbered 6, after V lost 2 bases and J lost 1 base. The CDR3 consists of 18 residues. Germline CDR1 is ENHRY and CDR2 is SYGVKD.

The CDR3 sequence: CASSLGRFWGAGTEAFF. CDR3 nucleotide sequence: TGTGCCAGCAGTTTAGGTCGTTTTTGGGGGGCGGGTACTGAAGCTTTCTTT. The V gene is TRBV28, the J gene TRBJ1-1; the D gene is possibly TRBD1 (6 bases). The CDR3 has 17 amino acids. The germline V gene has CDR1 MDHEN and CDR2 SYDVKM. Between the trimmed V and J ends, which lost 2 bases and 5 bases, there was a span of 21 bases. The variable domain in full, with the rest retrieved from reference TRBV28 and TRBJ1-1, is DVKVTQSSRYLVKRTGEKVFLECVQDMDHENMFWYRQDPGLGLRLIYFSYDVKMKEKGDIPEGYSVSREKKERFSLILESASTNQTSMYLCASSLGRFWGAGTEAFFGQGTRLTVV.

This clone has just a few counts. The CDR3 is CASSHPPTGDYGYTF. As DNA, the CDR3 is TGTGCCAGTAGCCACCCACCTACAGGGGACTATGGCTACACCTTC. This chain links TRBV19 with TRBJ1-2; 7 bases match TRBD1. This CDR3 region has 15 residues. The germline V gene has CDR1 LNHDA and CDR2 SQIVND (reference sequence). With 6 bases clipped from V and 3 bases from J, the junction kept 10 bases outside the gene matches. Looking up the rest from reference TRBV19 and TRBJ1-2 gives the full variable domain: DGGITQSPKYLFRKEGQNVTLSCEQNLNHDAMYWYRQDPGQGLRLIYYSQIVNDFQKGDIAEGYSVSREKKESFPLTVTSAQKNPTAFYLCASSHPPTGDYGYTFGSGTRLTVV.

The gene calls are TRBV27 and TRBJ2-7; 7 nucleotides match TRBD2. CDR3 length equals 14 residues. CDR1 and CDR2 from the germline V gene are MNHEY and SMNVEV (reference sequence). The J segment lost 3 bases and the V segment lost 2 bases, leaving 4 bases of the junction unmatched. Here the CDR3 reads CASSLASGYYEQYF. The CDR3 DNA reads TGTGCCAGCAGTTTAGCTAGCGGTTACTACGAGCAGTACTTC.

This chain connects TRBV5-3 to TRBJ2-5; 7 bases map to TRBD1. TRBV5-3 qualifies as an ORF whose function is uncertain. V was pared by 8 bases and J by 5 bases, with 9 bases of the junction left unmatched. The CDR3 has 13 residues. The DNA of the CDR3 is TGTGCCAGCAGCGAAGACAGGGTTGAGACCCAGTACTTC. Translating it yields CASSEDRVETQYF.

The CDR3 spells CASSTGQTSMNTEAFF. Here the CDR3 DNA reads TGCGCCAGCAGCACGGGACAGACGTCAATGAACACTGAAGCTTTCTTT. This chain uses TRBV5-1 with TRBJ1-1; 7 bases match TRBD1. Germline lookup yields CDR1 SGHRS and CDR2 YFSETQ. The J segment lost 0 bases and the V segment lost 4 bases, leaving 9 bases of the junction unmatched. This CDR3 region has 16 residues.

The V gene is TRBV30, the J gene TRBJ2-5, with 10 bases identical to TRBD2. This CDR3 has 16 amino acids. Germline V gene data show CDR1 as GTSNPN and CDR2 as SVGIG (reference sequence). The ends lost 7 bases at V and 0 bases at J; junction bases unmatched: 11. This CDR3 reads CAFSLAGVGYQETQYF. As DNA, the CDR3 is TGTGCCTTTTCGCTAGCGGGAGTTGGGTACCAAGAGACCCAGTACTTC.